A single sample gave rise to the 17 T cell receptor beta chains below, sequenced in a study of blood T cell repertoires in COVID-19. TCRdb keeps only in-frame clones here, not all; method: immunoSEQ multiplex PCR. The top ten clones hold 7.8% of a sample with about 310,000 clones, around 87% of them seen once. Sequenced input: peripheral blood. Source of these receptors: a woman in her forties or fifties who had recovered from COVID-19.

The chain carries TRBV30 and TRBJ1-1; D call uncertain. The CDR3 sequence is 12 residues long. V was trimmed by 7 bases and J by 1 base, leaving 10 bases between them. The germline V gene encodes CDR1 GTSNPN and CDR2 SVGIG (reference sequence). The CDR3 DNA reads as TGTGCCTCCAGTTCTTGGAACACTGAAGCTTTCTTT. Encoded protein: CASSSWNTEAFF.

This clone appeared a single time. The chain is built from TRBV7-2 and TRBJ1-3, with unresolved D. V was clipped by 7 bases and J by 0 bases, with 7 bases between them. In germline, CDR1 is SGHTA, CDR2 FQGNSA. The CDR3 is 13 amino acids. The DNA of the CDR3 is TGTGCCAGCAAAGCGGGCTCTGGAAACACCATATATTTT. Protein: CASKAGSGNTIYF.

This CDR3 is CASSDLIGAGGEQFF. CDR3 nucleotide sequence: TGCGCCAGCAGTGATCTTATTGGGGCAGGGGGTGAGCAGTTCTTC. V gene TRBV10-2 combines with J gene TRBJ2-1; 7 positions match TRBD1. The CDR3 loop spans 15 amino acids. The V and J ends lost 3 bases and 9 bases, in that order; junction bases with no gene match: 11. Germline V gives CDR1 WSHSY, CDR2 SAAADI.

V and J are TRBV28 and TRBJ1-2; D call uncertain. V lost 5 bases and J lost 12, with 19 bases in between. Germline V lookup: CDR1 MDHEN, CDR2 SYDVKM. This CDR3 contains 13 residues. CDR3: CASSRLGGLKDTF. The CDR3 DNA reads as TGTGCCAGCAGTCGCCTGGGAGGGCTTAAGGACACCTTC.

The rearrangement uses TRBV12-3 or TRBV12-4 and TRBJ1-2, with D unresolved. The V gene lost 10 bases and the J gene lost 2 bases, with 8 bases spanning the gap. The CDR3 has 11 amino acids. CDR3 in DNA: TGTGCCACACGGCGGAACTATGGCTACACCTTC. It encodes CATRRNYGYTF.

The rearrangement uses TRBV28 and TRBJ1-1; 7 bases fit TRBD1. The length of the CDR3 is 16 residues. The V gene's germline CDR1 is MDHEN and CDR2 SYDVKM. The ends lost 0 bases at V and 4 bases at J; junction bases unmatched: 8. CDR3 sequence reads: CASSLWERGLGTEAFF. The CDR3 DNA is TGTGCCAGCAGTTTATGGGAGAGGGGGCTCGGCACTGAAGCTTTCTTT.

This sequence joins TRBV19 and TRBJ2-7, with 9 bases fitting TRBD1. J lost 6 bases, V lost 8 bases, and 11 bases had no gene match. This CDR3 contains 14 residues. Germline CDR1 and CDR2: LNHDA and SQIVND (reference sequence). The CDR3 DNA is TGTGCCAGTGCCCGGACAGGGGTTGGTGCCGAGCAGTACTTC. The encoded protein is CASARTGVGAEQYF.

This chain links TRBV11-3 with TRBJ2-1, with TRBD2 identical over 8 bases. CDR1 is SGHNT and CDR2 is YENEEA in the germline V gene. This CDR3 comprises 17 residues. The trim removed 0 bases at V and 4 bases at J, leaving 8 bases unmatched. CDR3 in amino acids: CASSLDRRRGEYNEQFF. DNA of the CDR3: TGTGCCAGCAGCTTAGATCGAAGGCGGGGGGAGTACAATGAGCAGTTCTTC.

The genes are TRBV28 and TRBJ2-4, with TRBD2 identical over 8 bases. This CDR3 is 14 amino acids long. Losses at the gene ends were 5 bases for V and 0 bases for J; bases not matched to a gene: 0. Germline V gene data show CDR1 as MDHEN and CDR2 as SYDVKM. The CDR3 DNA reads TGTGCCAGCAGTAGCGGGGGAGCCAAAAACATTCAGTACTTC. This gives the protein CASSSGGAKNIQYF.

Turning to this clone: The same CDR3 also results from other DNA sequences found in this sample. The chain recombines TRBV7-2 with TRBJ2-1, with 8 bases fitting TRBD2. The germline V gene has CDR1 SGHTA and CDR2 FQGNSA. The CDR3 consists of 14 residues. Trimming at V came to 3 bases and at J to 5 bases, leaving 3 bases not matched to a gene. The CDR3 DNA follows: TGTGCCAGCAGCTTCAGCGGGGGTGACAATGAGCAGTTCTTC. Translation: CASSFSGGDNEQFF. Using reference TRBV7-2 and TRBJ2-1 for the parts outside the CDR3, the full variable domain is GAGVSQSPSNKVTEKGKDVELRCDPISGHTALYWYRQSLGQGLEFLIYFQGNSAPDKSGLPSDRFSAERTGGSVSTLTIQRTQQEDSAVYLCASSFSGGDNEQFFGPGTRLTVL.

This clone was observed once. CDR3 amino acids: CASRPGALYGYTF. CDR3 coding DNA: TGTGCCAGCAGACCCGGTGCACTCTATGGCTACACCTTC. The rearrangement uses TRBV28 and TRBJ1-2; no definite D call. Deletions cut 6 bases from V and 4 bases from J, with 12 bases between. This CDR3 is built from 13 residues. Germline V lookup: CDR1 MDHEN, CDR2 SYDVKM.

The genes are TRBV10-3 and TRBJ2-7, with 7 nucleotides matching TRBD1. V gave up 4 bases and J gave up 3 bases; unmatched junction bases: 6. The germline CDR1 and CDR2 sequences are ENHRY and SYGVKD. CDR3 length: 14 amino acids. The CDR3 is CAISARTGYYEQYF. The CDR3 coding sequence is TGTGCCATCAGTGCAAGGACAGGATACTACGAGCAGTACTTC.

The chain combines TRBV19 with TRBJ1-5; D is possibly TRBD1 (6 bases). Germline CDR1 LNHDA, CDR2 SQIVND (reference sequence). Trimming pared 7 bases from V and 0 bases from J, leaving 10 bases between. This CDR3 has 14 residues. In nucleotides, the CDR3 is TGTGCCAGTATGGGGGCTTATAGCAATCAGCCCCAGCATTTT. Its protein product is CASMGAYSNQPQHF.

The V call is TRBV29-1, the J call TRBJ1-2, with 7 bases matching TRBD1. CDR3 length equals 13 residues. With V trimmed by 6 bases and J by 0 bases, 4 bases remained unmatched. Germline CDR1 is SQVTM and CDR2 is ANQGSEA. The CDR3 region is CSVGDRPNYGYTF. CDR3 bases: TGCAGCGTCGGGGACAGACCTAACTATGGCTACACCTTC.

This chain uses TRBV9 with TRBJ2-1; 8 bases map to TRBD1. Germline V CDR1 and CDR2: SGDLS, YYNGEE. V gave up 4 bases and J gave up 5 bases; unmatched junction bases: 11. This CDR3 spans 16 amino acids. CDR3 nucleotides: TGTGCCAGCAGCTATACAGGGGGTTCTTTTGACAATGAGCAGTTCTTC. Encoded protein: CASSYTGGSFDNEQFF.

In this sample, this clone turned up a few times. This chain joins TRBV7-3 and TRBJ2-3; TRBD2 matches at 7 bases. The CDR3 has 14 residues. Unmatched junction bases numbered 5, after V lost 4 bases and J lost 4 bases. Per the germline V gene, CDR1 is SGHTA and CDR2 is FQGTGA. CDR3: CASSSAGFADTQYF. The CDR3 bases are TGTGCCAGCAGCTCAGCGGGATTCGCAGATACGCAGTATTTT.

The chain joins TRBV7-6 to TRBJ2-1; 9 nucleotides align to TRBD2. Looked up from germline, CDR1 is SGHVS and CDR2 is FNYEAQ. The junction had 13 bases not matched to a gene; V was cut back by 6 bases and J by 7 bases. There are 16 residues in the CDR3. CDR3 in amino acids: CASSSMAGGPSNEQFF. Here the CDR3 DNA reads TGTGCCAGCAGTAGTATGGCGGGAGGGCCGTCGAATGAGCAGTTCTTC.